The sequence of this T cell receptor beta chain was determined in a study of blood T cell repertoires in COVID-19. Study overall: Some COVID-19 samples were acute and others convalescent; all came from the United States, Italy and Spain. Sources were T cells, B-cell-depleted T cells, or PBMCs; the material itself was cDNA or gDNA.

The germline gives CDR1 SGHTA, CDR2 FQGTGA. The junction had 8 bases not matched to a gene; V was cut back by 3 bases and J by 1 base. This CDR3 contains 16 residues. Authors' processing steps: Amplifying reference gene primers gave estimates of nucleated cell counts. The method was immunoSEQ multiplex PCR; TCRdb's version includes in-frame clones alone and lacks a portion of them. V and J calls and clone size are those listed in that table; D and trimming were worked out from the DNA. This sample has about 55,000 clones, with less than 90% found just once. The chain links TRBV7-3 to TRBJ1-1, with 7 bases fitting TRBD1. The source of this sequence is a human donor with active COVID-19. The donor label of this sample is uncertain. The specimen was peripheral blood. CDR3 nucleotides: TGTGCCAGCAGCTTGGTCCCCGGGACAGCGAACACTGAAGCTTTCTTT. Residues: CASSLVPGTANTEAFF.